Each of the 26 T cell receptor beta chains below was sequenced from the same sample in a study of CD8 T cells in ankylosing spondylitis. TCRdb reprocessed the 5' RACE reads via MiXCR and lists one record per CDR3 protein. The repertoire holds 100,000 to 150,000 distinct CDR3 sequences, with roughly 13% as singletons. Source material: blood, either unsorted or a sorted T cell fraction (not recorded which). Source of these receptors: a female donor with ankylosing spondylitis or in good health (not recorded which).

This clonotype has a handful of counts. The chain employs TRBV15 and TRBJ2-5, with D possibly TRBD2 on 5 matching bases. The V and J ends lost 6 bases and 3 bases respectively, with 14 bases between them. The CDR3 is made up of 14 amino acids. CDR1 is LNHNV, CDR2 YYDKDF, per germline (reference sequence). The CDR3 sequence: CATRDRAGKETQYF. The CDR3 DNA is TGTGCCACCAGAGACCGTGCGGGTAAAGAGACCCAGTACTTC.

This clonotype has a handful of counts. The rearrangement joins TRBV11-3 to TRBJ1-1; 12 bases align to TRBD1. CDR3 length: 16 residues. After removal of 1 base from V and 3 bases from J, the junction contained 3 bases not matched to a gene. From germline, CDR1 is SGHNT and CDR2 YENEEA. CDR3 bases: TGTGCCAGCAGCTTAGGGGACAGGGGGCAGGACACTGAAGCTTTCTTT. It yields the protein CASSLGDRGQDTEAFF.

Many counts were recorded for this clonotype. The V call is TRBV20-1, the J call TRBJ2-3, with D hard to call. V was cut by 3 bases and J by 6 bases, with 13 bases left in between. The germline V gene encodes CDR1 DFQATT and CDR2 SNEGSKA (reference sequence). The CDR3 runs to 13 residues. The CDR3 here is CSASYRAGDTQYF. CDR3 coding DNA: TGCAGTGCTAGCTACCGGGCTGGGGATACGCAGTATTTT.

The table lists this clonotype with many counts. The gene calls are TRBV12-3 or TRBV12-4 and TRBJ2-3; 7 nucleotides align to TRBD1. The CDR3 has 17 residues. Trimming at V came to 6 bases and at J to 0 bases, leaving 12 bases not matched to a gene. CDR3 amino acids: CASRTTLGQASTDTQYF. The DNA for the CDR3 is TGTGCCAGCAGGACAACACTCGGACAGGCAAGCACAGATACGCAGTATTTT.

This rearrangement joins TRBV5-1 to TRBJ2-5; D uncertain. V lost 1 base, J lost 2 bases, and 9 bases lay in between. This CDR3 is built from 14 residues. Germline V lookup: CDR1 SGHRS, CDR2 YFSETQ. CDR3 loop: CASSLFGQQETQYF. CDR3 sequence (DNA): TGCGCCAGCAGCTTGTTTGGCCAGCAAGAGACCCAGTACTTC.

In its sample, this clonotype was seen a few times. The J gene is TRBJ2-3, the V gene TRBV9; 7 bases fit TRBD2. Looked up from germline, CDR1 is SGDLS and CDR2 is YYNGEE. The CDR3 contains 12 residues. V shed 7 bases and J 8 bases; nucleotides not matched to a gene: 7. The CDR3 spells CASGRPGGTQYF. DNA for the CDR3: TGTGCCAGCGGGAGGCCGGGGGGTACGCAGTATTTT.

This clonotype has at least ten counts. The gene calls are TRBV20-1 and TRBJ1-2, with D uncertain. V dropped 5 bases and J dropped 6 bases, with 22 bases sitting between them. From germline, CDR1 is DFQATT and CDR2 SNEGSKA (reference sequence). The CDR3 runs to 15 residues. The CDR3 nucleotides are TGCAGTGCTCCCCCTTCGGTGGGTCTTGGGGATGGCTACACCTTC. The encoded protein is CSAPPSVGLGDGYTF.

CDR3 bases: TGTGCCAGCAGCTTACTGGGATTATCTGCGACAGGGGTATCAGGGAATGAGCAGTTCTTC. Translating gives CASSLLGLSATGVSGNEQFF. This chain uses TRBV11-2 with TRBJ2-1; 8 bases align to TRBD1. J gave up 7 bases and V 2 bases, and 22 bases lay outside the gene matches. Germline assignment: CDR1 SGHAT and CDR2 FQNNGV. This CDR3 comprises 20 residues.

About this clonotype itself: Being one base from a much bigger clone, this may be a read error. V is TRBV6-1 and J is TRBJ2-1; 8 nucleotides match TRBD2. The CDR3 has 15 amino acids. Germline loops: CDR1 MNHNS, CDR2 SASEGT. The CDR3 reads CVSSQGLVLNNEQFF. CDR3 nucleotides: TGTGTCAGCAGCCAGGGACTAGTTCTCAACAATGAGCAGTTCTTC.

Comments on this clonotype: This could be a read error, since a much larger clone is one nucleotide away. This chain joins TRBV4-1 and TRBJ1-4, with D uncertain. The CDR3 consists of 16 residues. V dropped 2 bases and J dropped 3 bases, with 13 bases sitting between them. Germline CDR1 is MGHRA and CDR2 is YSYEKL. The DNA of the CDR3 is TGCGCCAGCAGCCAACTCGACGGGTACCCTAATGAAAAACTGTTTTTT. It specifies CASSQLDGYPNEKLFF.

This sequence joins TRBV2 and TRBJ1-1, with 10 bases identical to TRBD1. V gave up 3 bases and J gave up 1 base; unmatched junction bases: 2. The CDR3 totals 15 residues. Germline V gene data show CDR1 as SNHLY and CDR2 as FYNNEI. The CDR3 DNA reads as TGTGCCAGCAGTGAGACAGGGGGCAGGAACACTGAAGCTTTCTTT. Protein sequence: CASSETGGRNTEAFF.

This clonotype was counted only a few times. This sequence joins TRBV25-1 and TRBJ2-3; 9 bases align to TRBD2. CDR1 and CDR2 (germline): MGHDK, SYGVNS. With 8 bases clipped from V and 7 bases from J, the junction kept 7 bases outside the gene matches. The CDR3 contains 13 residues. DNA for the CDR3: TGTGCCAGCGTTGCTAGCGGGGTATATACGCAGTATTTT. It is translated as CASVASGVYTQYF.

This clonotype was observed a handful of times. This chain joins TRBV29-1 and TRBJ2-3, with TRBD1 identical over 7 bases. This CDR3 is 13 amino acids long. V gave up 6 bases and J gave up 4 bases; unmatched junction bases: 7. Per germline, CDR1 SQVTM and CDR2 ANQGSEA. The CDR3 nucleotides are TGCAGCGTCCGAGGGGGCAGGTCAGATACGCAGTATTTT. Encoded protein: CSVRGGRSDTQYF.

In its sample, this clonotype was seen many times. The chain joins TRBV15 to TRBJ2-3, with D tentatively TRBD1 (5 bases). V was clipped by 3 bases and J by 2 bases, with 12 bases between them. Germline CDR1 reads LNHNV; CDR2 reads YYDKDF (reference sequence). The CDR3 totals 15 residues. The CDR3: CATSRVIGHTDTQYF. The CDR3 bases are TGTGCCACCAGCAGGGTTATTGGACACACAGATACGCAGTATTTT.

The rearrangement uses TRBV18 and TRBJ1-1; 9 bases match TRBD1. CDR3 length: 15 residues. The V gene's germline CDR1 is KGHSH and CDR2 LQKENI. V shed 2 bases and J 5 bases; nucleotides not matched to a gene: 6. CDR3 sequence (DNA): TGTGCCAGCTCACCAACGGGACAGGGTGGAACTGAAGCTTTCTTT. Encoded protein: CASSPTGQGGTEAFF.

The gene calls are TRBV7-8 and TRBJ2-5, with D maybe TRBD1 (6 bases). Germline V gene sequence: CDR1 SGHVS, CDR2 FQNEAQ. This CDR3 region has 15 residues. Trimming stripped 5 bases from V and 1 base from J, with 14 bases between. Written as DNA, the CDR3 is TGTGCCAGCAGCCCGAGGACAGAGACCCAAGAGACCCAGTACTTC. Translation gives CASSPRTETQETQYF.

This clonotype has a single count. The chain recombines TRBV7-9 with TRBJ1-5; D gene ambiguous. The V end lost 3 bases, the J end lost 9 bases, and 12 bases lay between the germline ends. Germline loops: CDR1 SEHNR, CDR2 FQNEAQ (reference sequence). This CDR3 is 13 amino acids long. CDR3 nucleotides: TGTGCCAGCAGCTTCGGCAGTGGTGGGCCCCAGCATTTT. Translating gives CASSFGSGGPQHF.

This clonotype appeared a few times. The V and J genes are TRBV2 and TRBJ2-5, with D unclear. This CDR3 comprises 12 residues. V was pared by 6 bases and J by 2 bases, with 7 bases between. The germline CDR1 and CDR2 sequences are SNHLY and FYNNEI. The CDR3 spells CASRPEQETQYF. In nucleotides, the CDR3 is TGTGCCAGCAGGCCAGAACAAGAGACCCAGTACTTC. Looking up the rest from reference TRBV2 and TRBJ2-5 gives the full variable domain: EPEVTQTPSHQVTQMGQEVILRCVPISNHLYFYWYRQILGQKVEFLVSFYNNEISEKSEIFDDQFSVERPDGSNFTLKIRSTKLEDSAMYFCASRPEQETQYFGPGTRLLVL.

There are a few counts of this clonotype. V gene TRBV30 combines with J gene TRBJ1-5; D may be TRBD1 (5 bases). The CDR3 extends over 13 amino acids. In germline, CDR1 is GTSNPN, CDR2 SVGIG (reference sequence). Trimming removed 2 bases from V and 7 bases from J, with 12 bases in between. Written as DNA, the CDR3 is TGTGCCTGGAGTCTGGGGGGAAGCCAGCCCCAGCATTTT. Translation gives CAWSLGGSQPQHF.

This clonotype was recorded at least ten times. The chain recombines TRBV27 with TRBJ2-1, with TRBD2 as a possible D gene (5 bases). Germline CDR1 and CDR2: MNHEY and SMNVEV (reference sequence). V was shortened by 5 bases and J by 2 bases, with 16 bases between the two germline ends. The CDR3 extends over 16 amino acids. CDR3: CASSTKPGGTYNEQFF. CDR3 sequence (DNA): TGTGCCAGCAGTACCAAACCCGGAGGAACCTACAATGAGCAGTTCTTC.

This clonotype was seen repeatedly, ten times or more. The chain is built from TRBV24-1 and TRBJ2-1; 7 bases map to TRBD1. With 2 bases clipped from V and 6 bases from J, the junction kept 3 bases outside the gene matches. Germline CDR1 KGHDR, CDR2 SFDVKD. This CDR3 comprises 14 residues. CDR3 bases: TGTGCCACCAGTGATTCGTGGGACAGCAATGAGCAGTTCTTC. Protein sequence: CATSDSWDSNEQFF.

The chain links TRBV7-8 to TRBJ2-1; D gene unclear. Trimming removed 3 bases from V and 1 base from J, with 10 bases in between. The CDR3 has 15 amino acids. CDR1 is SGHVS, CDR2 FQNEAQ, per germline. Written as DNA, the CDR3 is TGTGCCAGCAGCTTTCTCAAGGCATCCTACAATGAGCAGTTCTTC. Translated: CASSFLKASYNEQFF.

Points on this clonotype: One base away lies a much larger clone, so this may be a sequencing read error. The rearrangement uses TRBV4-1 and TRBJ2-1; 10 positions agree with TRBD2. The CDR3 loop spans 15 amino acids. Germline V CDR1 and CDR2: MGHRA, YSYEKL. CDR3 in amino acids: CAGSQDGLADNEQFF. CDR3 nucleotides: TGCGCCGGCAGCCAAGACGGACTAGCGGACAATGAGCAGTTCTTC.

This clonotype was observed a handful of times. The chain is built from TRBV20-1 and TRBJ2-1; D is uncertain. The CDR3 is made up of 12 amino acids. The germline V gene encodes CDR1 DFQATT and CDR2 SNEGSKA (reference sequence). The V gene lost 1 base and the J gene lost 8 bases, with 9 bases spanning the gap. CDR3: CSARASRDEQFF. The CDR3 DNA follows: TGCAGTGCTAGAGCTTCACGGGATGAGCAGTTCTTC.

The sample holds many counts of this clonotype. V is TRBV7-9 and J is TRBJ2-5; D unresolved. The CDR3 is made up of 15 amino acids. The V and J ends lost 2 bases and 2 bases respectively, with 12 bases between them. Germline V gives CDR1 SEHNR, CDR2 FQNEAQ (reference sequence). CDR3 nucleotides: TGTGCCAGCAGCTTAACTAACAAGGGACAAGAGACCCAGTACTTC. Encoded protein: CASSLTNKGQETQYF.

V usage is TRBV6-2 or TRBV6-3 and J usage is TRBJ2-5; D is ambiguous. The CDR3 is 12 amino acids. V lost 8 bases and J lost 3, with 10 bases in between. The germline V gene has CDR1 MNHEY and CDR2 SVGEGT. DNA for the CDR3: TGTGCCAGCCGTTTTGGGGAAGAGACCCAGTACTTC. This gives the protein CASRFGEETQYF.